This TCR beta chain was profiled in a study of blood T cell repertoires in COVID-19. Whole-study context: Samples taken during acute and convalescent COVID-19 were collected in the United States, Italy and Spain. The cDNA or gDNA used as material had been derived from T cells, B-cell-depleted T cells, or PBMCs.

Germline CDR1 and CDR2: MDHEN and SYDVKM. V lost 5 bases to trimming and J lost 0 bases, with 17 bases between them. CDR3 length equals 16 residues. Per the authors' pipeline: The authors estimated nucleated cell counts from reference gene primer amplification. Assay: immunoSEQ multiplex PCR; the TCRdb copy retains only in-frame clones and omits some. The V and J calls and clone size come from that table; D and trimming were worked out from the DNA. There are 75,000 to 90,000 clones in the sample; about 90% occur only once, and more than 6% lies in the top ten. This sequence originates from a man aged 18 to 35 with COVID-19, enrolled during active disease. The V and J genes are TRBV28 and TRBJ2-7, with TRBD2 as a possible D gene (6 bases). The specimen was peripheral blood. The CDR3 spells CASSPLSTSRSYEQYF. CDR3 DNA sequence: TGTGCCAGCAGTCCGCTTAGTACTAGCCGCTCCTACGAGCAGTACTTC.